The clone carrying this T cell receptor (beta chain) has a handful of counts. The CDR3 contains 12 residues. V dropped 2 bases and J dropped 15 bases, with 16 bases sitting between them. The germline CDR1 and CDR2 sequences are GTSNPN and SVGIG (reference sequence). This sample was included in a study of T cell changes during pregnancy in multiple sclerosis. The assay was immunoSEQ multiplex PCR, and TCRdb's table has in-frame clones only and misses some. The repertoire has tens of thousands of clones, roughly nine tenths of them found once; the top ten carry less than 3.5%. The TCR sequence derives from a female donor with multiple sclerosis, enrolled in a pregnancy study. Sequencing used peripheral blood, obtained before pregnancy. The gene calls are TRBV30 and TRBJ1-4; D is perhaps TRBD1 (5 bases). CDR3 bases: TGTGCCTGGAGTCCGGTGGGGCCAAAGGTGTTTTTT. Translated: CAWSPVGPKVFF.